The TCR beta chain described here comes from a study of CXCR3-negative and CXCR3-positive naive CD8 T cells. At the level of the study: Across all libraries, TRB reads numbered some 140 million, with about 1.5 +/- 0.3 million in each library. Study-level findings and limits: Similarly elevated diversity marked both naive subsets, with memory CD8+ cells showing far lower diversity. Naive subsets had comparable surface CD5, so TRB CDR3 properties gauged TCR strength.

Concerning this clonotype itself: Its target is not known.

UMI-tagged TRB cDNA libraries were built via 5' RACE. Each CDR3 protein gets one entry in TCRdb, which reprocessed the 5' RACE reads and gives no DNA. Its table records 20,000 to 25,000 distinct CDR3 sequences. The germline gives CDR1 LNHDA, CDR2 SQIVND (reference sequence). The CDR3 runs to 11 residues. The clonotype comes from a human donor in good health. Some clones in this sample may be carry-over from other donors' samples. The rearrangement joins TRBV19 to TRBJ2-7. Specimen: memory CD8+ T cells from blood. The CDR3 spells CASSTTYEQYF.